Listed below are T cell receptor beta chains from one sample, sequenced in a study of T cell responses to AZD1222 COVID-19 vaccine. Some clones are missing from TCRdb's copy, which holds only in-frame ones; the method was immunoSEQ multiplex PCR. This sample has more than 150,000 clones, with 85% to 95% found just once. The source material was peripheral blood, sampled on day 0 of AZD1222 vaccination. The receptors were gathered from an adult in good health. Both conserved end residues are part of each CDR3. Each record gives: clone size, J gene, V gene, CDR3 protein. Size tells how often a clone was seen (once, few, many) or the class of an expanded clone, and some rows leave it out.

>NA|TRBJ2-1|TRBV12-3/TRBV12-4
CASSLDEQFF
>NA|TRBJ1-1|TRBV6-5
CASQGQGNTEAFF
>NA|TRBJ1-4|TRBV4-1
CASSQRMTGNEKLFF
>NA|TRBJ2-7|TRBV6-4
CASSEGLAGSYEQYF
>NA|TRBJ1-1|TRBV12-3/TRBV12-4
CASSFTWNTEAFF
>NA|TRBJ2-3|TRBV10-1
CASSEFRDRPTDTQYF
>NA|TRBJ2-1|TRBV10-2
CASSAGTGGLYEQFF
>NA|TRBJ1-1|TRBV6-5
CASKSSVGTEAFF
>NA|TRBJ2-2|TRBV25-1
CASSEYKFTGELFF
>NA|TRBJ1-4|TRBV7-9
CASSRYPRSGGNEKLFF
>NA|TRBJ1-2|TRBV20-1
CSASYGLLSTF
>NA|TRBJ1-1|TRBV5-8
CASSSGGFTGGKSEAFF
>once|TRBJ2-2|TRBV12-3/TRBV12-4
CASRPPAGELFF
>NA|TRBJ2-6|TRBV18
CASSPRTGRGANVLTF